Following are 25 T cell receptor beta chains from one sample sequenced in a study of beta chain features in type 1 diabetes. Reverse transcribing all isolated RNA meant expressed TCRB transcripts were sequenced. Assay: immunoSEQ multiplex PCR; the TCRdb copy retains only in-frame clones and omits some. The data show under 800,000 clones, with 15% seen just once and 0.09% to 0.095% held by the top ten. The sequenced sample was naive CD4+ T cells from blood. The receptors come from a man between 18 and 29 years old in good health.

This clone was seen a few times. The rearrangement joins TRBV4-2 to TRBJ1-3, with D hard to call. The CDR3 length is 14 residues. V was clipped by 4 bases and J by 0 bases, with 7 bases between them. Per the germline V gene, CDR1 is LGHNA and CDR2 is YNFKEQ. The CDR3 is CASSPGSSGNTIYF. The CDR3 region has the DNA TGTGCCAGCAGCCCCGGGAGCTCTGGAAACACCATATATTTT.

Concerning this clone: This specimen includes other DNA sequences encoding the same CDR3. The CDR3 region is CASSPLTGELFF. CDR3 DNA: TGTGCCAGCAGCCCTTTGACCGGGGAGCTGTTTTTT. This sequence joins TRBV14 and TRBJ2-2; no definite D call. The CDR3 length is 12 residues. Trimming took off 4 bases at V and 5 bases at J, with 5 bases between the two ends. Germline V gene data show CDR1 as SGHDN and CDR2 as FVKESK.

With respect to this clone: Other DNA sequences in this sample translate to the same CDR3. The gene calls are TRBV6-5 and TRBJ1-3; the match to TRBD1 covers 9 bases. CDR3 length equals 14 residues. Germline V gene sequence: CDR1 MNHEY, CDR2 SVGAGI. V shed 3 bases, J shed 4 bases, and the junction held 1 base outside the gene matches. CDR3 nucleotide sequence: TGTGCCAGCAGTTATGGACAGGGGGGAAACACCATATATTTT. It codes for CASSYGQGGNTIYF.

The V gene is TRBV28, the J gene TRBJ1-1; D remains ambiguous. The V end lost 2 bases, the J end lost 4 bases, and 5 bases lay between the germline ends. CDR3 length: 12 residues. Germline-derived CDR1 and CDR2 are MDHEN and SYDVKM. The CDR3 is CASSLLLTEAFF. The CDR3 coding sequence is TGTGCCAGCAGTTTACTCCTCACTGAAGCTTTCTTT.

On this clone: At one end the junction does not follow the germline gene, possibly because of a read error. The chain is built from TRBV7-9 and TRBJ2-7; possible D gene TRBD2, 6 bases. CDR1 is SEHNR and CDR2 is FQNEAQ in the germline V gene (reference sequence). CDR3 size: 14 residues. The CDR3 region has the DNA TGTGCCAACAGCTTATTGGGCGGGAAATACGAGCAGTACTTC. Translation gives CANSLLGGKYEQYF.

This clone appeared a few times. The chain links TRBV28 to TRBJ2-2; TRBD1 matches at 7 bases. J lost 3 bases, V lost 4 bases, and 8 bases had no gene match. Per germline, CDR1 MDHEN and CDR2 SYDVKM. The CDR3 length is 16 residues. As DNA, the CDR3 is TGTGCCAGCAGTTCACCCGGGACAGCATACACCGGGGAGCTGTTTTTT. This sequence encodes CASSSPGTAYTGELFF.

The chain employs TRBV19 and TRBJ2-5; 12 bases are shared with TRBD2. There are 16 residues in the CDR3. The germline V gene has CDR1 LNHDA and CDR2 SQIVND (reference sequence). Trimming took 3 bases from V and 4 from J; bases not matched to a gene: 6. CDR3 coding DNA: TGTGCCAGTAGTATCCTAGCGGGGGGGCCTGGAGAGACCCAGTACTTC. Its translation: CASSILAGGPGETQYF.

This clone was picked up a small number of times. The chain joins TRBV5-1 to TRBJ2-7, with D perhaps being TRBD1 or TRBD2 (5 bases each). The CDR3 spans 13 residues. Germline values: CDR1 SGHRS, CDR2 YFSETQ. V was shortened by 6 bases and J by 6 bases, with 16 bases between the two germline ends. Here the CDR3 reads CASTGTASTEQYF. The CDR3 region has the DNA TGCGCCAGCACCGGGACGGCCTCAACCGAGCAGTACTTC.

This clone has more than one count but fewer than ten. The chain has TRBV28 and TRBJ1-1, with 9 bases fitting TRBD1. The V and J ends lost 5 bases and 5 bases, in that order; junction bases with no gene match: 9. This CDR3 contains 15 residues. Germline CDR1 MDHEN, CDR2 SYDVKM. The CDR3 DNA reads TGTGCCAGCAGTCCCCTGGGACAGGGAAAAACTGAAGCTTTCTTT. Its protein is CASSPLGQGKTEAFF. Combining the CDR3 with reference TRBV28 and TRBJ1-1 gives the whole variable domain DVKVTQSSRYLVKRTGEKVFLECVQDMDHENMFWYRQDPGLGLRLIYFSYDVKMKEKGDIPEGYSVSREKKERFSLILESASTNQTSMYLCASSPLGQGKTEAFFGQGTRLTVV.

The rearrangement joins TRBV30 to TRBJ1-6, with 10 bases that match TRBD1. Looked up from germline, CDR1 is GTSNPN and CDR2 is SVGIG (reference sequence). Losses at the gene ends were 5 bases for V and 5 bases for J; bases not matched to a gene: 6. The length of the CDR3 is 15 residues. The CDR3, as DNA: TGTGCCTGGGGGGGACAGGGGAATCATAATTCACCCCTCCACTTT. It encodes CAWGGQGNHNSPLHF.

V is TRBV7-2 and J is TRBJ2-1; 8 bases map to TRBD1. The junction had 10 bases not matched to a gene; V was cut back by 5 bases and J by 4 bases. Per germline, CDR1 SGHTA and CDR2 FQGNSA. There are 16 residues in the CDR3. CDR3 DNA: TGTGCCAGCAGCGGTGAGACAGGGGTTAGTTACAATGAGCAGTTCTTC. This codes for CASSGETGVSYNEQFF.

There are a few counts of this clone. At one boundary the junction diverges from the germline segment, which might be a read error. The rearrangement joins TRBV18 to TRBJ1-1; D unresolved. The CDR3 contains 13 residues. The germline CDR1 and CDR2 sequences are KGHSH and LQKENI. In nucleotides, the CDR3 is TGTGCCAGCTCACCTACTGTAGACACGGAAGCTTTCTTT. Translation: CASSPTVDTEAFF.

This clone was observed a handful of times. This chain connects TRBV10-3 to TRBJ2-3; TRBD2 agrees at 9 bases. Looked up from germline, CDR1 is ENHRY and CDR2 is SYGVKD. There are 16 residues in the CDR3. Trimming removed 4 bases from V and 0 bases from J; junction bases left unmatched: 5. The CDR3 DNA reads as TGTGCCATCAGTGGGGGTAGCGGGGGAAGCACAGATACGCAGTATTTT. It encodes CAISGGSGGSTDTQYF.

V and J are TRBV28 and TRBJ1-1; D ambiguous. This CDR3 spans 13 amino acids. Germline CDR1 is MDHEN and CDR2 is SYDVKM. V dropped 4 bases and J dropped 7 bases, with 13 bases sitting between them. The CDR3 here is CASSSPRSIEAFF. CDR3 DNA sequence: TGTGCCAGCAGTTCTCCCAGAAGTATTGAAGCTTTCTTT.

This clone has just a few counts. This chain connects TRBV30 to TRBJ1-5; TRBD1 matches 8 bases. The CDR3 covers 16 residues. Trimming at V came to 5 bases and at J to 2 bases, leaving 11 bases not matched to a gene. CDR1 is GTSNPN, CDR2 SVGIG, per germline (reference sequence). The DNA for the CDR3 is TGTGCCTGGTCACGGACAGGGAGGGATGGCAATCAGCCCCAGCATTTT. It encodes CAWSRTGRDGNQPQHF.

This clone was detected only a few times. V and J are TRBV7-3 and TRBJ2-2; D may correspond to TRBD1 or TRBD2 (5 bases each). The V end lost 0 bases, the J end lost 4 bases, and 15 bases lay between the germline ends. The CDR3 extends over 17 amino acids. From germline, CDR1 is SGHTA and CDR2 FQGTGA. The CDR3 DNA reads TGTGCCAGCAGCTTAACGAGGGCAGGGTCGGGCACCGGGGAGCTGTTTTTT. Translation gives CASSLTRAGSGTGELFF.

The chain is built from TRBV5-1 and TRBJ2-7, with D possibly matching TRBD1 (6 bases). Trimming stripped 1 base from V and 2 bases from J, with 10 bases between. Germline CDR1 reads SGHRS; CDR2 reads YFSETQ. There are 14 residues in the CDR3. The CDR3 coding sequence is TGCGCCAGCAGCTTGCGGACAGCTCCCTACGAGCAGTACTTC. Amino acids: CASSLRTAPYEQYF.

This clone came up a few times. J is TRBJ1-1 and V is TRBV7-9; TRBD1 is a possible D gene (5 bases). CDR1 is SEHNR, CDR2 FQNEAQ, per germline (reference sequence). The CDR3 runs to 14 residues. V was pared by 5 bases and J by 4 bases, with 14 bases between. The CDR3 bases are TGTGCCAGCAGCGCACAGGAGAGGAGCACTGAAGCTTTCTTT. Amino acid sequence: CASSAQERSTEAFF.

The sample holds a few counts of this clone. The V call is TRBV5-4, the J call TRBJ1-4; 7 positions match TRBD1. CDR1 and CDR2 (germline): SGHNT, YYREEE (reference sequence). The CDR3 has 14 residues. The ends lost 5 bases at V and 5 bases at J; junction bases unmatched: 6. The CDR3 is CASREQGRNEKLFF. The CDR3 DNA sequence: TGTGCCAGCAGGGAACAGGGGAGGAATGAAAAACTGTTTTTT.

This clone has only a few counts. In the same sample, other DNA sequences code for this CDR3. The V gene is TRBV28, the J gene TRBJ1-5; weak D call: TRBD1 (5 bases). Germline-derived CDR1 and CDR2 are MDHEN and SYDVKM. This CDR3 is built from 15 residues. Trimming cost V 2 bases and J 2 bases, with 10 bases left between them. The CDR3 DNA follows: TGTGCCAGCAGTTTAGGGGGAGGAGGCAATCAGCCCCAGCATTTT. Protein: CASSLGGGGNQPQHF.

This clone was observed a few times. The V call is TRBV7-2, the J call TRBJ1-1; possible D gene TRBD1, 5 bases. V was shortened by 6 bases and J by 0 bases, with 11 bases between the two germline ends. The CDR3 contains 14 residues. The germline CDR1 and CDR2 sequences are SGHTA and FQGNSA. CDR3 in amino acids: CASRAGTVNTEAFF. Written as DNA, the CDR3 is TGTGCCAGCAGAGCCGGGACGGTGAACACTGAAGCTTTCTTT.

There are a few counts of this clone. The chain has TRBV7-2 and TRBJ1-2; 10 bases are a match to TRBD1. The CDR3 spans 14 residues. Trimming at V came to 5 bases and at J to 4 bases, leaving 4 bases not matched to a gene. Germline CDR1 reads SGHTA; CDR2 reads FQGNSA. CDR3: CASSRDRGFYGYTF. The CDR3 DNA sequence: TGTGCCAGCAGCAGGGACAGGGGTTTCTATGGCTACACCTTC.

This clone was seen only a few times. The chain links TRBV30 to TRBJ1-3, with D uncertain. Germline V gene sequence: CDR1 GTSNPN, CDR2 SVGIG (reference sequence). The V gene lost 3 bases and the J gene lost 0 bases, with 9 bases spanning the gap. This CDR3 has 14 amino acids. The CDR3 spells CAWSSDRSGNTIYF. The CDR3 DNA sequence: TGTGCCTGGAGCTCGGACCGCTCTGGAAACACCATATATTTT.

This clone was detected only a few times. This chain connects TRBV27 to TRBJ1-6; D unclear. Germline-derived CDR1 and CDR2 are MNHEY and SMNVEV (reference sequence). The V gene lost 0 bases and the J gene lost 0 bases, with 6 bases spanning the gap. This CDR3 has 16 amino acids. In DNA form, the CDR3 reads TGTGCCAGCAGTTTATCGTATAGCTCCTATAATTCACCCCTCCACTTT. It translates to CASSLSYSSYNSPLHF.

This chain uses TRBV18 with TRBJ1-1; D is unresolved. Germline V gene lookup returns CDR1 KGHSH and CDR2 LQKENI. The ends were cut back, 1 base at V and 3 bases at J, with 6 bases in the middle. This CDR3 has 13 residues. CDR3 protein: CASSPQVDTEAFF. CDR3 coding DNA: TGTGCCAGCTCACCACAAGTTGACACTGAAGCTTTCTTT.